This is a list of T cell receptor beta chains from one sample in a study of control samples from healthy donors and cancer patients. Libraries were prepared by immunoSEQ multiplex PCR; TCRdb keeps only in-frame clonotypes and omits some of them. The top ten clones hold around 1.7% of a sample with about 59,000 clones, roughly 90% of them seen once. The specimen was PBMCs. The receptor set was obtained from a man aged 40-50 years with colorectal cancer. The CDR3 runs from the conserved cysteine through the conserved F or W. The D gene is left open where the match is weak. Rows may omit the clone size; those that give it use once, few, many or a size class.

clone_size,d_call,v_call,j_call,cdr3_aa,cdr3_nt
NA,NA,TRBV7-3,TRBJ1-1,CASSPAGSHAYTEAFF,TGTGCCAGCAGCCCCGCCGGTAGCCACGCCTACACTGAAGCTTTCTTT
NA,TRBD1,TRBV10-3,TRBJ1-1,CAISLDRAGTEAFF,TGTGCCATCAGCCTGGACAGGGCAGGCACTGAAGCTTTCTTT
NA,TRBD2,TRBV7-3,TRBJ2-1,CASSPPPGTSGSSSYNEQFF,TGTGCCAGCAGCCCCCCCCCTGGGACTAGCGGGTCCAGCTCCTACAATGAGCAGTTCTTC
NA,NA,TRBV15,TRBJ2-5,CATSNRYQETQYF,TGTGCCACCAGCAACAGATACCAAGAGACCCAGTACTTC
few,NA,TRBV6-5,TRBJ1-1,CASSYWGGETEAFF,TGTGCCAGCAGTTACTGGGGGGGGGAGACTGAAGCTTTCTTT
few,NA,TRBV6-6,TRBJ1-4,CASFDATNEKLFF,TGTGCCAGCTTTGACGCAACTAATGAAAAACTGTTTTTT
NA,NA,TRBV5-1,TRBJ1-1,CASSEGLALNTEAFF,TGCGCCAGCAGCGAGGGTCTCGCCCTGAACACTGAAGCTTTCTTT
NA,TRBD1,TRBV3-1/TRBV3-2,TRBJ2-3,CASGSRGRDTDTQYF,TGTGCCAGCGGTAGCAGGGGGCGCGACACAGATACGCAGTATTTT
NA,TRBD2,TRBV6-5,TRBJ2-1,CASSSTSGGAHEQFF,TGTGCCAGCAGTTCAACTAGCGGGGGGGCCCATGAGCAGTTCTTC
once,TRBD1,TRBV6-5,TRBJ2-5,CASSSRQGSGTQYF,TGTGCCAGCAGTTCCAGACAGGGGTCAGGGACCCAGTACTTC
NA,NA,TRBV18,TRBJ1-2,CASSGRAATHIPYYGYTF,TGTGCCAGCTCAGGACGTGCAGCCACTCATATACCTTACTATGGCTACACCTTC
NA,TRBD1,TRBV7-2,TRBJ2-7,CASSLAQGKAYEQYF,TGTGCCAGCAGCTTAGCACAGGGGAAAGCCTACGAGCAGTACTTC
NA,NA,TRBV6-2/TRBV6-3,TRBJ2-1,CASSYFGSHNEQFF,TGTGCCAGCAGTTACTTCGGGAGCCACAATGAGCAGTTCTTC
once,TRBD1,TRBV6-5,TRBJ2-7,CASIKGALGSYEQYF,TGTGCCAGCATCAAGGGGGCGCTGGGGTCCTACGAGCAGTACTTC
NA,NA,TRBV5-1,TRBJ2-7,CASSPSTGSSYEQYF,TGCGCCAGTAGCCCATCAACGGGTAGCTCCTACGAGCAGTACTTC
NA,NA,TRBV9,TRBJ2-7,CASSVGSGSGYEQYF,TGTGCCAGCAGCGTAGGTTCGGGCAGCGGCTACGAGCAGTACTTC
NA,NA,TRBV18,TRBJ2-5,CASSPQFSSKGQETQYF,TGTGCCAGCTCACCACAGTTCTCGTCCAAGGGGCAAGAGACCCAGTACTTC
NA,NA,TRBV2,TRBJ1-1,CASSDDRRLMNTEAFF,TGTGCCAGCAGTGACGACAGAAGGTTAATGAACACTGAAGCTTTCTTT
once,NA,TRBV16,TRBJ1-3,CASSQHRQSGNTIYF,TGTGCCAGCAGCCAACACCGACAATCTGGAAACACCATATATTTT
once,NA,TRBV2,TRBJ1-5,CASSDRVDQPQHF,TGTGCCAGCAGTGATAGGGTAGATCAGCCCCAGCATTTT
NA,NA,TRBV18,TRBJ2-5,CASSPPSAGARETQYF,TGTGCCAGCTCACCACCTAGCGCGGGGGCGCGGGAGACCCAGTACTTC
NA,NA,TRBV6-5,TRBJ1-5,CASLGALGNQPQHF,TGTGCCAGCCTTGGGGCGTTGGGCAATCAGCCCCAGCATTTT
NA,NA,TRBV19,TRBJ2-1,CASSLRNEQFF,TGTGCCAGTAGCCTTAGGAATGAGCAGTTCTTC
NA,NA,TRBV4-3,TRBJ1-4,CASSPRPGEKLFF,TGCGCCAGCAGCCCTCGTCCGGGAGAAAAACTGTTTTTT
NA,TRBD1,TRBV5-1,TRBJ1-2,CASSSQGDYGYTF,TGCGCCAGCAGCTCACAGGGGGACTATGGCTACACCTTC
NA,NA,TRBV7-9,TRBJ2-2,CASSLAQVYTGELFF,TGTGCCAGCAGCTTAGCACAGGTTTACACCGGGGAGCTGTTTTTT
NA,TRBD1,TRBV6-6,TRBJ2-7,CASTGQVGSYEQYF,TGTGCCAGCACGGGACAGGTCGGCTCCTACGAGCAGTACTTC
NA,NA,TRBV19,TRBJ2-5,CASSARRGETQYF,TGTGCCAGTAGTGCCCGAAGAGGGGAGACCCAGTACTTC
once,TRBD2,TRBV2,TRBJ2-7,CASSRLAGVYEQYF,TGTGCCAGCAGTAGACTAGCGGGGGTATACGAGCAGTACTTC
NA,NA,TRBV7-2,TRBJ1-1,CASSVRTSLRLAEAFF,TGTGCCAGCAGCGTAAGGACATCCCTTCGGTTGGCTGAAGCTTTCTTT
NA,TRBD2,TRBV5-1,TRBJ2-5,CASSPRTSGGETQYF,TGCGCCAGCAGCCCCAGGACTAGCGGGGGAGAGACCCAGTACTTC
NA,NA,TRBV29-1,TRBJ2-5,CSASRGSGETQYF,TGCAGCGCATCCAGGGGATCGGGAGAGACCCAGTACTTC
NA,NA,TRBV11-2,TRBJ1-2,CASSVGRQNYGYTF,TGTGCCAGCAGCGTCGGTAGACAGAACTATGGCTACACCTTC
NA,NA,TRBV18,TRBJ1-5,CASSPRELSNQPQHF,TGTGCCAGCTCACCTCGCGAGCTAAGCAATCAGCCCCAGCATTTT
NA,TRBD2,TRBV6-1,TRBJ2-3,CASSEDGGGWGDTQYF,TGTGCCAGCAGTGAGGACGGGGGGGGCTGGGGAGATACGCAGTATTTT
NA,NA,TRBV9,TRBJ2-5,CASSPGLTSRETQYF,TGTGCCAGCAGCCCCGGCCTCACTAGTAGGGAGACCCAGTACTTC
NA,TRBD2,TRBV29-1,TRBJ2-3,CSVRGGSTDTQYF,TGCAGCGTACGGGGGGGCAGCACAGATACGCAGTATTTT
NA,NA,TRBV12-3/TRBV12-4,TRBJ2-5,CATQAGSRETQYF,TGTGCCACCCAGGCGGGTAGCCGAGAGACCCAGTACTTC
NA,TRBD1,TRBV11-2,TRBJ2-1,CASSLWTGSNEQFF,TGTGCCAGCAGCTTATGGACAGGGTCGAATGAGCAGTTCTTC
NA,NA,TRBV18,TRBJ2-7,CASSPLPLRGSYEQYF,TGTGCCAGCTCACCACTCCCCCTAAGGGGGTCCTACGAGCAGTACTTC
NA,NA,TRBV11-3,TRBJ1-1,CASSFGRESEAFF,TGTGCCAGCAGCTTCGGGCGCGAAAGTGAAGCTTTCTTT
NA,TRBD1,TRBV2,TRBJ1-1,CASRSGTGGAEAFF,TGTGCCAGCAGGTCCGGGACAGGGGGGGCTGAAGCTTTCTTT
NA,TRBD1,TRBV4-1,TRBJ1-3,CASSQGTGSLGNTIYF,TGCGCCAGCAGCCAAGGGACAGGGTCCCTAGGAAACACCATATATTTT
once,NA,TRBV7-8,TRBJ2-7,CASSLTSYEQYF,TGTGCCAGCAGCCTCACCTCCTACGAGCAGTACTTC
NA,NA,TRBV7-9,TRBJ2-1,CASTKTGLGIIEQFF,TGTGCCAGCACCAAAACGGGACTTGGGATTATTGAGCAGTTCTTC
NA,NA,TRBV11-2,TRBJ1-2,CASSLGLVRAF,TGTGCCAGCAGCTTAGGTTTAGTGCGGGCCTTC
NA,NA,TRBV12-5,TRBJ2-1,CASGLVRGRIASPNEQFF,TGTGCTAGTGGTTTGGTACGGGGTCGGATAGCTTCACCTAATGAGCAGTTCTTC
NA,NA,TRBV5-1,TRBJ1-2,CASSLGPRGDYGYTF,TGCGCCAGCAGCTTGGGGCCCCGAGGGGACTATGGCTACACCTTC
few,NA,TRBV5-1,TRBJ2-1,CASSSGGLTHSYNEQFF,TGCGCCAGCAGCTCCGGGGGCCTGACCCACTCCTACAATGAGCAGTTCTTC
once,TRBD2,TRBV5-6,TRBJ2-1,CASSLRLAGDNEQFF,TGTGCCAGCAGCTTGCGACTAGCGGGGGATAATGAGCAGTTCTTC